The clone carrying this T cell receptor beta chain appeared many times. What it recognizes is unknown. Both iRepertoire HTBI primers and Arm-PCR of CDR3 regions were used to build the TCR beta libraries. TCRdb passed the multiplex PCR reads through MiXCR, listing each CDR3 protein once. The table shows around 340,000 distinct CDR3 sequences, with 15% to 20% occurring only once. The data originate from a study of regulatory T cells in long-lasting Graves disease. Turning to the study itself: The study counted Graves' disease as persistent given over 5 years of antithyroid drugs and positive TSH receptor antibodies.

The V segment lost 2 bases and the J segment 3 bases; nucleotides outside the gene matches: 8. Germline assignment: CDR1 MGHRA and CDR2 YSYEKL. The CDR3 length is 17 residues. As for time point: persistent/refractory GD, antithyroid drugs over 5 years with positive TRAb. The TCR library was made from RNA that had been extracted from PBMCs in TRIzol. Enrollment of patients was through an endocrinology department in Xi'an, China. The study's findings and limits: Thyroid tissue was not sampled; only peripheral blood was. Persistent cases favored TRBV28, TRBJ1-2 and TRBJ2-5.

The source was peripheral blood mononuclear cells (PBMCs), collected when the disease was refractory, from a patient treated with antithyroid drugs. The chain has TRBV4-1 and TRBJ2-5; 11 bases match TRBD2. The TCR sequence derives from a female donor with Graves disease. CDR3 amino acids: CASSQFPALAGEETQYF. In DNA form, the CDR3 reads TGCGCCAGCAGCCAATTCCCCGCACTAGCGGGGGAAGAGACCCAGTACTTC.